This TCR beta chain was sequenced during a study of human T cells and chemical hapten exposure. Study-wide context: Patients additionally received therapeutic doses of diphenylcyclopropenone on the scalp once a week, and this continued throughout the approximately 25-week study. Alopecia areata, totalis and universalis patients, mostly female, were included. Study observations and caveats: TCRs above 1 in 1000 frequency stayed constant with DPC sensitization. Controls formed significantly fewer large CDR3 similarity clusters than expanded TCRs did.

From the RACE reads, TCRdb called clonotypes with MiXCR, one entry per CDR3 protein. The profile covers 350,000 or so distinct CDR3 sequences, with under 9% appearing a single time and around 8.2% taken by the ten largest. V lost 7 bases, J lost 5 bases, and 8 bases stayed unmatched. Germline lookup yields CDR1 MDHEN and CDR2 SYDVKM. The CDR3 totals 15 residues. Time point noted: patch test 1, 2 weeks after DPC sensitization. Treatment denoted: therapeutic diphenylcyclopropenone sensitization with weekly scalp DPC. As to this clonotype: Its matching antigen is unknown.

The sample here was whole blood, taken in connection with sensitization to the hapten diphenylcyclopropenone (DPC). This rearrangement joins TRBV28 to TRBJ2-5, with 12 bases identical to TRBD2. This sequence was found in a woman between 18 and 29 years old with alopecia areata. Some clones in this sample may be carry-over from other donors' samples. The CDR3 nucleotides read TGTGCCAGCACCCTAGCGGGGGGGCCGGGGGAGACCCAGTACTTC. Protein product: CASTLAGGPGETQYF. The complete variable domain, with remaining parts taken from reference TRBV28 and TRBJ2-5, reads DVKVTQSSRYLVKRTGEKVFLECVQDMDHENMFWYRQDPGLGLRLIYFSYDVKMKEKGDIPEGYSVSREKKERFSLILESASTNQTSMYLCASTLAGGPGETQYFGPGTRLLVL.